The clone carrying this T cell receptor beta chain showed up many times. Its target is not known. The sample belongs to a study of T cells in Graves' hyperthyroidism and ophthalmopathy. The investigators amplified TCR beta CDR3 regions from RNA transcripts. The HTBI primer set was used in a first-round RT-PCR of the TCR CDR3. TCRdb called the multiplex PCR reads again in MiXCR, with one record for every CDR3 protein. The sample records hundreds of thousands of distinct CDR3 sequences, roughly 15% being singletons. The cohort's ophthalmopathy patients, a group with duration under 3 months, had a Clinical Activity Score of at least 3 and a NOSPECS grade of at least 4. Whole-study findings and limits: Most thyroid-expanded clonotypes above 0.001 were also found in blood.

Germline values: CDR1 SEHNR, CDR2 FQNEAQ (reference sequence). There are 15 residues in the CDR3. The V end lost 0 bases, the J end lost 7 bases, and 15 bases lay between the germline ends. The chain carries TRBV7-9 and TRBJ1-2, with D possibly matching TRBD1 (5 bases). Specimen: blood. This clonotype originated in a middle-aged woman with Graves' ophthalmopathy. The CDR3 loop reads CASSLAVGHLSGYTF. The DNA of the CDR3 is TGTGCCAGCAGCTTAGCCGTGGGGCATCTTTCTGGCTACACCTTC.